This is a list of T cell receptor beta chains from one sample in a study of graft-versus-host responses after intestinal transplantation. Sequencing was performed with immunoSEQ multiplex PCR; in TCRdb, only in-frame clones are kept and a portion is missing. The sample carries some 48,000 clones, approximately 84% recorded once. Which antigens these TCRs recognize remains unknown. The sequences come from unstimulated CD4+ T cells sorted from spleen or lymph node cells, collected before transplant. The receptors derive from a human donor who was the organ donor for an intestinal transplant. The CDR3 runs from the conserved cysteine through the conserved F or W. D genes are given only for firm matches. Clone size is shown for a subset of rows, as once, few, many or a class of expanded clone.

v_gene	abundance	j_gene	d_gene	CDR3aa	CDR3nt
TRBV5-1	NA	TRBJ1-3	TRBD1	CASEPWDRRTLSSGNTIYF	TGCGCCAGCGAACCCTGGGACAGGCGCACCCTGAGCTCTGGAAACACCATATATTTT
TRBV6-1	NA	TRBJ1-1	NA	CASSGDGSPIWNTEAFF	TGTGCCAGCAGTGGGGACGGCAGCCCGATTTGGAACACTGAAGCTTTCTTT
TRBV15	NA	TRBJ2-1	TRBD1	CATSRAGTGYNEQFF	TGTGCCACCAGCAGAGCCGGGACAGGGTACAATGAGCAGTTCTTC
TRBV18	few	TRBJ2-5	NA	CASSPDRTQYF	TGTGCCAGCTCACCGGATCGGACCCAGTACTTC
TRBV18	few	TRBJ2-3	NA	CASSLDSSTDTQYF	TGTGCCAGCTCACTGGACAGCTCCACAGATACGCAGTATTTT
TRBV19	once	TRBJ2-5	TRBD2	CASSSMNLAGGETQYF	TGTGCCAGTAGTTCCATGAACCTAGCGGGAGGAGAGACCCAGTACTTC
TRBV5-6	NA	TRBJ2-5	NA	CASSFSGGETQYF	TGTGCCAGCAGCTTTTCAGGGGGGGAGACCCAGTACTTC
TRBV6-5	NA	TRBJ1-2	NA	CASSQKEGANYGYTF	TGTGCCAGCAGCCAGAAGGAAGGGGCTAACTATGGCTACACCTTC
TRBV4-1	NA	TRBJ2-5	NA	CASSRLGSKQETQYF	TGCGCCAGCAGCCGACTAGGCTCTAAACAAGAGACCCAGTACTTC
TRBV29-1	NA	TRBJ1-2	NA	CSVPSGVFGYTF	TGCAGCGTTCCATCAGGGGTCTTCGGTTACACCTTC
TRBV9	NA	TRBJ2-7	TRBD2	CASTKEAGAWYEQYF	TGTGCCAGCACCAAAGAGGCGGGAGCGTGGTACGAGCAGTACTTC
TRBV5-1	once	TRBJ2-1	TRBD2	CASSLGLASEQFF	TGCGCCAGCAGCCTGGGACTAGCTAGTGAGCAGTTCTTC
TRBV6-6	NA	TRBJ2-7	TRBD1	CASSYGGDRGAYEQYF	TGTGCCAGCAGCTACGGGGGGGACAGGGGTGCCTACGAGCAGTACTTC
TRBV2	once	TRBJ2-3	TRBD2	CASFLGGGPDTQYF	TGTGCCAGCTTCTTGGGCGGGGGTCCAGATACGCAGTATTTT
TRBV7-2	NA	TRBJ2-2	NA	CASSFSLAINTGELFF	TGTGCCAGCAGCTTTTCTCTAGCGATTAACACCGGGGAGCTGTTTTTT
TRBV7-2	NA	TRBJ2-3	NA	CASSLASSTDTQYF	TGTGCCAGCAGCTTAGCGTCTAGCACAGATACGCAGTATTTT
TRBV4-1	NA	TRBJ2-2	TRBD2	CASSQRTSGGNTGELFF	TGCGCCAGCAGCCAAAGGACTAGCGGGGGGAACACCGGGGAGCTGTTTTTT
TRBV18	NA	TRBJ2-7	TRBD1	CASSSQGVGSYEQYF	TGTGCCAGCTCATCACAGGGGGTGGGCTCCTACGAGCAGTACTTC
TRBV6-6	NA	TRBJ1-2	NA	CASSYRGGGYTF	TGTGCCAGCAGTTATAGAGGGGGTGGCTACACCTTC
TRBV23-1	few	TRBJ2-7	TRBD2	CASSQHRTGTSGRSGYEQYF	TGCGCCAGCAGTCAGCATAGGACCGGGACTAGCGGGAGGTCGGGCTACGAGCAGTACTTC
TRBV7-9	NA	TRBJ2-7	NA	CASSLAGGQYF	TGTGCCAGCAGCTTAGCAGGGGGGCAGTACTTC